The entry below describes one T cell receptor beta chain. Its specificity is not known. TCRdb keeps only in-frame clones here, not all; method: immunoSEQ multiplex PCR. This table holds just under 55,000 clones, 70% to 90% found once. This entry belongs to a study of T cell responses to AZD1222 COVID-19 vaccine. Looking at the study overall: Second doses that came at about 4 or about 12 weeks were put together.

V was pared by 0 bases and J by 6 bases, with 7 bases between. Germline lookup yields CDR1 KGHSH and CDR2 LQKENI. The CDR3 spans 13 residues. Study-level points and caveats: The study sampled repertoires only after the peak T cell response. Variant regions that are unmutated are reportedly the target of nearly half of spike-specific TCRs.

This sequence originates from an adult in good health. This specimen consisted of peripheral blood, obtained on day 0 of AZD1222 vaccination. This sequence joins TRBV18 and TRBJ2-3; no firm D call. CDR3 bases: TGTGCCAGCTCACCACCGGCAGCCGATACGCAGTATTTT. As protein: CASSPPAADTQYF.